This record concerns one T cell receptor beta chain sequence. The antigen it binds to is not known. The record has no base qualities; no much larger clone is one base away. Genomic DNA was used as template for profiling of TCR beta VDJ combinations and CDR3 sequences. An Illumina HiSeq 2000 was the platform used for TCR repertoire sequencing. For the original study's pipeline: TRBV/TRBJ rearrangement plots, CDR3 size and DJ length profiles, and Simpson's diversity index were used to evaluate the repertoires. The most abundant DNA sequence in the deep sequencing data was taken as the immunodominant clone. CDR3 amino acid sequences were screened for sharing across subjects and were compared with published repertoires and the VDJdb database. In TCRdb, the public reads were trimmed at Q25 with fastp and aligned with MiXCR, with productive beta chains retained. Rows are unified per CDR3 protein, each entry keeping the most common DNA and genes. TCRdb, not the authors, supplied the V and J calls. Present in this sample are about 48,000 distinct CDR3 sequences, around two thirds of which were seen just once. The biggest ten clones account for about a third of the sample.

This sample is part of a study of CD8+CD57+ T cells in acquired aplastic anemia (dated by TCRdb to between 2018 and 2020). With respect to the entire study: On average, sorted CD4+ and CD8+ cells yielded 3.2 ug of extracted DNA, with a range of about 0.18 to 27.4 ug. For healthy donor samples, the average read count was around 9.9 million for CD4+ cells and 11 million to 14 million for CD8+ cells.

General study outcomes and caveats: Between patients and healthy controls, no significant difference in CD8+ Simpson's diversity was found (P=0.060). Twenty-nine CD8+ CDR3 sequences were found in both patients and controls but appeared to be highly expressed in patients and within the immunodominant clones of the patients.

Measured from the cysteine to the phenylalanine, the CDR3 is 10 residues long. Only the CDR3 portion is preserved as DNA: 30 bases, with reading frame beginning at the first base. CDR1 and CDR2, looked up from the germline V gene, are SQVTM and ANQGSEA. V is cut by 5 bases and J by 8 bases, and the space between the germline ends is 7 bases. In the study, sorted CD4+ and CD8+ blood T cells from patients with severe aplastic anemia and from healthy subjects underwent deep sequencing of TCR repertoires. Ficoll-Paque density gradient centrifugation was used to isolate peripheral blood mononuclear cells. Before DNA extraction, CD4+ and CD8+ T cells were sorted by FACS or by magnetic beads.

Sequenced input: sorted CD4+, CD8+, or CD8+CD57+ T cells (not recorded which) from PBMCs. The chain couples TRBV29-1 to TRBJ2-1, with the D gene not confidently named. The sequence was obtained from a human donor in good health, serving as a control. The CDR3 amino acid sequence is: CSVLGYEQFF. The sequence in DNA is TGCAGCGTTCTGGGATATGAGCAGTTCTTC.